The 2 T cell receptor beta chains below come from one sample, sequenced in a study of T cells in tumors after PD-1 blockade. Data came from immunoSEQ multiplex PCR; TCRdb stores just in-frame clones and leaves some out. The data hold 45,000 to 60,000 clones, with roughly 84% observed a single time. Source: PBMCs, taken before anti-PD-1 therapy. The receptors stem from a human donor with advanced basal cell or squamous cell carcinoma (not recorded which).

This clone showed up just once. This chain connects TRBV12-3 or TRBV12-4 to TRBJ2-5, with D tentatively TRBD2 (5 bases). V dropped 6 bases and J dropped 5 bases, with 10 bases sitting between them. The CDR3 totals 12 residues. CDR3 in DNA: TGTGCCAGCAGGCCGACGGGGGAGACCCAGTACTTC. Translation: CASRPTGETQYF.

J is TRBJ1-4 and V is TRBV11-3; perhaps TRBD1 as D (6 bases). CDR3 length: 16 amino acids. V was clipped by 3 bases and J by 0 bases, with 11 bases between them. Germline CDR1 and CDR2: SGHNT and YENEEA. CDR3 amino acids: CASSFGQLSTNEKLFF. CDR3 DNA sequence: TGTGCCAGCAGCTTTGGACAGCTCTCAACTAATGAAAAACTGTTTTTT. The variable domain in full, completed from reference TRBV11-3 and TRBJ1-4, reads EAGVVQSPRYKIIEKKQPVAFWCNPISGHNTLYWYLQNLGQGPELLIRYENEEAVDDSQLPKDRFSAERLKGVDSTLKIQPAELGDSAVYLCASSFGQLSTNEKLFFGSGTQLSVL.